Listed below are T cell receptor beta chains from one sample, sequenced in a study of blood T cell repertoires in COVID-19. Assay used: immunoSEQ multiplex PCR; TCRdb lists only in-frame clones, some missing. The sample contains some 250,000 clones, 75% to 90% of which appear only once. The sequenced sample was PBMCs or T cells enriched from blood (not recorded which). These receptors originate from a woman in her forties or fifties who had recovered from COVID-19. Each CDR3 is given with its conserved first and last residue. A D gene is named only where the DNA matches it firmly. Size is stated for part of the rows, as once, few or many counts, or as a class when the clone is expanded.

- | TRBJ1-5 | - | TRBV28 | TGTGCCAGCACCCCGGTCATTCAGGGCAGCAATCAGCCCCAGCATTTT | CASTPVIQGSNQPQHF
TRBD1 | TRBJ1-2 | - | TRBV7-9 | TGTGCCAGCAGCGATCAGGGTAGGGGGCTCTATGGCTACACCTTC | CASSDQGRGLYGYTF
TRBD2 | TRBJ2-3 | - | TRBV4-2 | TGTGCCAGCAGCCATATCGGGACTAAGGGTGGGACGCAGTATTTT | CASSHIGTKGGTQYF
- | TRBJ1-1 | - | TRBV19 | TGTGCCAGTAATGTACCAGGGCCCTACACTGAAGCTTTCTTT | CASNVPGPYTEAFF
- | TRBJ2-3 | - | TRBV15 | TGTGCCACCAGCCCGAGGGGGGGGGTGGATACGCAGTATTTT | CATSPRGGVDTQYF
- | TRBJ1-5 | - | TRBV29-1 | TGCAGCGTTGAAGAAGCGATGAATCAGCCCCAGCATTTT | CSVEEAMNQPQHF
TRBD1 | TRBJ2-1 | - | TRBV28 | TGTGCCAGCAGTCTCTCGACAGGGCTGTTCTTC | CASSLSTGLFF
TRBD1 | TRBJ2-5 | - | TRBV5-5 | TGTGCCAGCAGCTTGCACAGGGGGCGCGGTGAGACCCAGTACTTC | CASSLHRGRGETQYF
TRBD1 | TRBJ1-2 | - | TRBV27 | TGTGCCAGCAAGCCACAGGGGGCGAGCGGCTACACCTTC | CASKPQGASGYTF
- | TRBJ2-1 | - | TRBV7-8 | TGTGCCAGCAGCCACCCGGCAGGGAATGAGCAGTTCTTC | CASSHPAGNEQFF
TRBD1 | TRBJ2-7 | - | TRBV3-1/TRBV3-2 | TGTGCCAGCAGCCAAGATTCGGGACAGTTCTACGAGCAGTACTTC | CASSQDSGQFYEQYF
TRBD1 | TRBJ1-1 | - | TRBV28 | TGTGCCAGCAGGGCAATGGGACAGGGGCGGAACACTGAAGCTTTCTTT | CASRAMGQGRNTEAFF
TRBD2 | TRBJ2-1 | - | TRBV9 | TGTGCCAGCAGCGTAGGGTCAGCGGGAGCCTACAATGAGCAGTTCTTC | CASSVGSAGAYNEQFF
- | TRBJ2-7 | - | TRBV19 | TGTGCCAGTAGTTCGAGTATTAGCTCCTACGAGCAGTACTTC | CASSSSISSYEQYF
- | TRBJ1-1 | - | TRBV2 | TGTGCCAGCAAAGAGGGCCGGTTGAACACTGAAGCTTTCTTT | CASKEGRLNTEAFF
- | TRBJ1-1 | - | TRBV5-1 | TGCGCCAGCAGCTTCTCGGGGGAAGACACTGAAGCTTTCTTT | CASSFSGEDTEAFF
- | TRBJ1-6 | - | TRBV7-8 | TGTGCCAGCAGCGAGGCCGGGAATTCACCCCTCCACTTT | CASSEAGNSPLHF
- | TRBJ2-7 | once | TRBV5-6 | TGTGCCAGCAGCAAACCCCAGCGGGCCCTCTCCTACGAGCAGTACTTC | CASSKPQRALSYEQYF
- | TRBJ2-1 | - | TRBV21-1 | TGTGCCAGCAGCGCCTCCGGGACAGGGGGCAGCGATGAGCAGTTCTTC | CASSASGTGGSDEQFF
- | TRBJ2-5 | - | TRBV6-2/TRBV6-3 | TGTGCCAGCAGTTACGGGCGGGGGCAGTCAGAGACCCAGTACTTC | CASSYGRGQSETQYF
TRBD2 | TRBJ2-7 | - | TRBV6-5 | TGTGCCAGCAGAAGTAGCGGGAGCTCCTACGAGCAGTACTTC | CASRSSGSSYEQYF
TRBD2 | TRBJ2-1 | - | TRBV19 | TGTGCCAGTACCCTCGAACGCCAGCGGGGTGGTTACAATGAGCAGTTCTTC | CASTLERQRGGYNEQFF
TRBD1 | TRBJ2-3 | - | TRBV15 | TGTGCCACCAGCAGGCCCGGACAGGGAAGGGATACGCAGTATTTT | CATSRPGQGRDTQYF
- | TRBJ2-5 | once | TRBV5-1 | TGCGCCAGCAGCTTGGCTTTCGGAGACCAAGAGACCCAGTACTTC | CASSLAFGDQETQYF
- | TRBJ2-2 | - | TRBV5-5 | TGTGCCAGCAGCCGAAACCTCAGGGACTTTTACACCGGGGAGCTGTTTTTT | CASSRNLRDFYTGELFF
- | TRBJ1-2 | few | TRBV28 | TGTGCCACCCGGGGGGCCCTAGGAGGAGGCTACACCTTC | CATRGALGGGYTF
TRBD1 | TRBJ1-1 | - | TRBV15 | TGTGCCACCAGCAAGGGACAGGGGGCCGCTGAAGCTTTCTTT | CATSKGQGAAEAFF
- | TRBJ2-7 | once | TRBV19 | TGTGCCAGTAGTATACAGGCTTTAGGATACGAGCAGTACTTC | CASSIQALGYEQYF